This T cell receptor (beta chain) was sequenced during a study of shared clonotypes between healthy human individuals. Across the whole study: CD4 naive and memory got three plates each, CD8 naive two, CD8 memory one.

Data came from immunoSEQ multiplex PCR; TCRdb stores just in-frame clones and leaves some out. The sample yields 2 million to 2.5 million clones, roughly 91% seen once. The naive CD8 subset, CD45RO-negative cells positively selected for CCR7, excluded terminally differentiated effector memory CD45RA+ cells. The germline V gene encodes CDR1 LNHNV and CDR2 YYDKDF (reference sequence). V was clipped by 0 bases and J by 0 bases, with 7 bases between them. This CDR3 region has 15 residues. What was sequenced was naive CD8+ T cells from PBMCs. The V and J genes are TRBV15 and TRBJ2-3; weak D call: TRBD2 (6 bases). The receptor was isolated from a man aged 18 to 30 in good health. Some clones in this sample may be carry-over from other donors' samples. The chain's CDR3 is CATSREEGSTDTQYF. The CDR3 nucleotides read TGTGCCACCAGCAGAGAGGAGGGAAGCACAGATACGCAGTATTTT.